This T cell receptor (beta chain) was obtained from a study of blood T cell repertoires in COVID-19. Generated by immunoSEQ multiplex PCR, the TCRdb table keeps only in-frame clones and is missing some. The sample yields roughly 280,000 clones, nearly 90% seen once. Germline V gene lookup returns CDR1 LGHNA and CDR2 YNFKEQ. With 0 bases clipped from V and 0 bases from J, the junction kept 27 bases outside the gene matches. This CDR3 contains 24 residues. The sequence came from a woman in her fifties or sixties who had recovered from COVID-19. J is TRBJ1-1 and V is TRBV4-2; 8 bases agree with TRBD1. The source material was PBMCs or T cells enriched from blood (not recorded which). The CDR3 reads CASSQDLTGVWGPISEIMNTEAFF. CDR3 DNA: TGTGCCAGCAGCCAAGATCTGACAGGGGTTTGGGGCCCGATTTCAGAAATAATGAACACTGAAGCTTTCTTT.